This note documents a single T cell receptor (beta chain) sequence. The antigen it binds to is not known. No much larger clonotype is one base removed from it; base qualities were not supplied. Receptors were amplified or captured by the immunoSEQ multiplex PCR assay. For the multiplex PCR, a mixture combining 60 forward primers for TCR Vbeta segments and 13 reverse primers for TCR Jbeta segments was used. The CDR3 region of rearranged TCR beta genes was amplified from genomic DNA with a multiplex PCR assay. The amplified TCR beta libraries were sequenced on the Illumina HiSeq System as 87-base-pair reads. The study's own analysis went as follows. Across the 700 or so repertoires, a later analysis counted tens of millions of unique TCR beta chains, 9.5 million to 12 million of which were shared by at least two donors. Raw reads were error-corrected and collapsed into unique sequences by a nearest-neighbor algorithm in which closely related sequences were merged to remove PCR and sequencing errors. CDR3 sequences were aligned to IMGT reference sequences to assign V, D and J gene segments. For a sequence to be retained, a match of at least six nucleotides was required to both a V gene segment and a J gene segment. A rearrangement was called productive if the CDR3 had no stop codons and remained in frame with V and J, and every other rearrangement was called non-productive. CDR3 was defined according to IMGT convention as the region running from the second conserved V-encoded cysteine to the conserved J-encoded phenylalanine. Sequences without an unambiguous match to a single V gene segment were excluded from the earlier analysis of several hundred of the donors. In an earlier analysis of several hundred of the donors, V segments were called functional above 56.7% productive rearrangements and were called segregating when the between-donor standard deviation exceeded 5%. A statistical classification framework was built to diagnose cytomegalovirus status from the catalog of TCR beta chain sequences. V and J gene assignment, in a later analysis, came from comparing TCR nucleotide sequences with IMGT/GENE-DB human TR gene sequences. A later analysis assigned CDR3 sequences and most-parsimonious VDJ recombination scenarios with the TCRdist pipeline. In a later analysis, each TCR beta chain was defined by its CDR3 amino acid sequence together with its V-gene family, and reads lacking a unique V-gene family were excluded. In a later analysis, 450 to 600 highly shared, low-generation-probability nucleotide sequences were removed to address suspected cross-contamination and a sequencing artifact. In a later analysis, a clonal expansion index was calculated for each public chain from normalized within-repertoire ranks of inferred template counts. A later analysis computed generation probabilities with a VDJ recombination model fitted to out-of-frame rearrangements, and checked the results against IGoR. In a later analysis, TCR-TCR, TCR-HLA and TCR-CMV co-occurrence was scored with hypergeometric tests, and a repertoire-size bias correction was applied to TCR pairs. A later analysis estimated false discovery rates by permuting HLA or CMV assignments 20 times. In a later analysis, co-occurring TCRs were grouped using DBSCAN, and TCRdist sequence similarity was added for clustering within HLA-allele-positive subsets. For co-occurrence clustering, repertoires with fewer than 30,000 or more than 120,000 public chains were excluded, along with a handful of repertoires with anomalous nucleotide sharing. The table was pulled from immuneACCESS by TCRdb, which kept in-frame rearrangements only. Such tables lose some clones; where checked, under half of the loss comes from unresolved V genes, and the rest has no known cause. For V, J and clone size, that table is used; D and trimming come from the DNA. The sample contains some 110,000 clones, around 84% of them found a single time. 1% to 1.5% of the sample lies in the top ten.

These data belong to a study of cytomegalovirus exposure and HLA in healthy donors (dated by TCRdb to about 2017). Turning to the overall study: In an earlier analysis of 587 of the donors, around 290 Gb of sequence data and 100 million or so unique TCR beta sequences from about 190 million T cells were reported. The study aimed to test whether cataloging public T cell receptors could reveal signatures of past pathogen exposure. Class I and class II HLA loci were covered by the typing at four-digit resolution. Along with the roughly 710-subject first cohort, a separate validation cohort of some 130 different subjects was used. A handful of DR-DQ haplotypes were treated as single units for association and clustering because of strong linkage in the cohort. Across some 400 genotyped donors of the cohort, an average of about 240,000 unique TCR beta nucleotide sequences per donor were sequenced, and about a sixth of those sequences were non-productive. Every repertoire in the discovery cohort had been generated on one and the same sequencing platform. Genome-wide SNP genotypes for about 65% of the roughly 670 donors were used in a later genetic analysis, which treated that subset as a discovery cohort. Rather than using new phenotypic data, the later analysis identified candidate immune exposures from TCR beta sequences and from how often those sequences occurred across donors. Among the roughly 400 genotyped donors, about 85% belonged to the genetic ancestry cluster associated with self-reported Caucasian donors. The T cell repertoires of several hundred subjects were profiled by immunosequencing and related to cytomegalovirus serostatus. An earlier analysis of approximately 630 of the donors applied high-throughput TCR beta sequencing to assess whether each TCR beta V gene segment acted as functional or pseudogenic. The study combined high-throughput TCR immunosequencing, statistical association of individual TCRs with disease status, and machine learning to predict cytomegalovirus infection status. A later analysis re-analyzed previously published TCR beta repertoires from about 600 donors and added high-resolution HLA genotyping to study TCR occurrence patterns. Around 320 gigabases of sequencing data and tens of millions of unique TCR sequences were included in an early release covering several hundred HLA-typed donors. Typing coverage varied by locus: about 620-630 donors for A, B, C, DRB1 and DQB1; roughly 560 for DQA1; 606 for DPA1; approximately 470 for DPB1. Alongside the repertoire data, information on donor age, sex, ethnicity and CMV serostatus was compiled. Study-wide conclusions, independent of this receptor: The cohort was sequenced for TCR beta chains only, and without alpha or paired-chain data the features that could be detected were limited. A further reported finding was that TCR beta sequences accurately predicted the HLA-A and HLA-B alleles for most subjects in the first cohort. Most CMV-associated TCR beta chains appeared to be HLA-restricted in a later analysis, and the HLA associations seemed to be driven largely by CMV exposure. In a later analysis, around 15,000 TCR beta sequences were associated with specific HLA alleles at a false discovery rate of 0.05. Around 16 rarely observed V segments, including chromosome 9 orphons, were excluded from the earlier analysis of about 610 of the donors because counts were too low. An earlier analysis of around 500 of the donors showed that most TCR beta V segments appeared in productive rearrangements either about 87% or about 30% of the time, which broadly matched IMGT annotations. In vitro tests confirmed that a few of the cytomegalovirus-associated TCR beta chains recognize cytomegalovirus antigens. The authors suggested that the approach could potentially be generalized to other disease states and immunological phenotypes. When HLA alleles, especially DR and DQ, strongly co-occurred, attributing TCR associations to individual alleles was difficult. Cytomegalovirus status was reported to be diagnosed by the classifier with high specificity and sensitivity in both the original and validation cohorts. A later genetic analysis associated a missense DCLRE1C variant with V-gene and J-gene trimming of TCR beta chains, and an independent cohort replicated the association. In a later analysis, HLA-associated TCR beta chains showed more clonal expansion and lower generation probabilities than non-associated chains that were equally common. A later genetic analysis reported fewer N-insertions in productive TCRs among donors in an Asian-associated ancestry cluster than the roughly 700-donor mean. Roughly uniform sequencing depth across donors was assumed in presence/absence analyses, although this assumption may not hold. A total of fewer than 200 TCR beta chains were listed by the study as associated with cytomegalovirus. CMV serostatus was the only immune exposure information available for the cohort. Correlated functional status among segregating V segments might be attributable to linkage disequilibrium, but an unknown experimental factor could not be ruled out. According to a later analysis, parvovirus B19, influenza, CMV and Epstein-Barr virus appeared linked to several top co-occurrence clusters. A later analysis found that TCR association rates varied across HLA loci, with DRB1 alleles showing the most associated TCRs and HLA-C alleles the fewest. A group of highly shared sequence variants was considered likely to be a technical artifact of the sequencing pipeline. Because HLA typing was unavailable for some donors at each locus, only the typed subset was used in association tests. While some public TCRs were present in many individuals, most TCR sequences turned up only very rarely across donors.

The cohort was made up of 500 to 800 healthy bone marrow donors. At the time of sampling, all cohort members were nominally healthy, though unrecorded immune exposures were likely present. The donor tested CMV seronegative and was one of the 352 seronegative cohort members. A peripheral blood sample was provided by each donor, and peripheral blood mononuclear cells were used for TCR beta sequencing. The Qiagen DNeasy Blood Extraction Kit was used to extract genomic DNA from the blood cell samples. The sequenced material came from PBMCs. The TCR comes from a man aged 25-45 years in good health and CMV-seronegative.

The CDR3 corresponds to CASSLGQGTAYGYTF. The DNA sequence follows: TGTGCCAGCAGCTTGGGACAGGGAACGGCCTATGGCTACACCTTC. The chain joins TRBV5-4 to TRBJ1-2, and 7 junction bases match TRBD1. Counted from cysteine to phenylalanine, this CDR3 has 15 amino acids. Just CDR3 DNA is preserved here, 45 bases in frame from base 1. Here V drops 0 bases and J drops 4 bases, and the junction holds 6 bases not matched to any gene. The CDR1 and CDR2 encoded by the germline V gene (reference sequence) are SGHNT and YYREEE.